Included here is one TCR beta chain sequence, with context. Its target is unknown. At one of its ends the junction is not consistent with the germline gene, which may arise from a read error. The data were obtained in a study of CD8+CD57+ T cells in acquired aplastic anemia. Study in general: Each DNA sample taken from sorted CD4+ and CD8+ cells came to around 3.4 ug on average.

Findings and caveats of the study: Patients versus controls showed no significant CD8+ Simpson's diversity difference. Overlap between patients and controls comprised 25 to 30 CD8+ CDR3 sequences.

The use of genomic DNA as template underpinned the TCR beta VDJ and CDR3 profiling. Via MiXCR, TCRdb re-called the reads, giving one row per CDR3 protein. The sample lists about 270,000 distinct CDR3 sequences, around 60% occurring once. The TCR was taken from a human donor with severe aplastic anemia or a healthy control (not recorded which). Sequences were obtained from sorted CD4+, CD8+, or CD8+CD57+ T cells (not recorded which) from PBMCs.

The CDR3, as DNA: TGTGCCACCAGTGATTTGGGGGACTGGAATTTT. This sequence encodes CATSDLGDWNF. This chain connects TRBV24-1 to TRBJ2-3; D might be TRBD2 (6 bases). Germline CDR1 is KGHDR and CDR2 is SFDVKD. The CDR3 is 11 amino acids.